The 5 T cell receptor beta chains below come from one sample, sequenced in a study of cytomegalovirus exposure and HLA in healthy donors. Measured with immunoSEQ multiplex PCR; TCRdb has only the in-frame clones, and not every one. The sample consists of 250,000 to 350,000 clones, nearly 90% of them appearing once. Sequenced material: PBMCs. The receptors here all came from a man between 25 and 39 years old in good health and CMV-seronegative.

This rearrangement joins TRBV7-9 to TRBJ2-3; no clear D. Germline V CDR1 and CDR2: SEHNR, FQNEAQ (reference sequence). The CDR3 loop spans 12 amino acids. V lost 1 base and J lost 9, with 8 bases in between. CDR3 residues: CASSLVESTQYF. CDR3 sequence (DNA): TGTGCCAGCAGCTTAGTAGAGTCGACGCAGTATTTT.

J is TRBJ1-1 and V is TRBV11-2; D unclear. Per the germline V gene, CDR1 is SGHAT and CDR2 is FQNNGV. This CDR3 region has 14 residues. V lost 6 bases to trimming and J lost 4 bases, with 15 bases between them. CDR3: CASSVGSGSTEAFF. The CDR3, as DNA: TGTGCCAGCAGTGTAGGATCGGGGTCCACTGAAGCTTTCTTT.

For this clone: The same CDR3 can be traced to other DNA sequences in this sample. V and J are TRBV5-1 and TRBJ2-7, with TRBD2 matching 10 bases. Per the germline V gene, CDR1 is SGHRS and CDR2 is YFSETQ. V was clipped by 4 bases and J by 0 bases; unmatched bases: 4. This CDR3 contains 15 residues. This CDR3 reads CASSRERGGSYEQYF. CDR3 nucleotides: TGCGCCAGCAGCCGGGAGCGGGGGGGCTCCTACGAGCAGTACTTC. Based on the CDR3 plus reference TRBV5-1 and TRBJ2-7, the full variable domain is KAGVTQTPRYLIKTRGQQVTLSCSPISGHRSVSWYQQTPGQGLQFLFEYFSETQRNKGNFPGRFSGRQFSNSRSEMNVSTLELGDSALYLCASSRERGGSYEQYFGPGTRLTVT.

This chain uses TRBV9 with TRBJ2-2, with 8 bases matching TRBD1. Germline-derived CDR1 and CDR2 are SGDLS and YYNGEE. This CDR3 has 18 residues. The V and J ends lost 0 bases and 4 bases, in that order; junction bases with no gene match: 11. CDR3 in DNA: TGTGCCAGCAGCGTAGATTTGCATGAGACAGGGGTCACCGGGGAGCTGTTTTTT. Its protein product is CASSVDLHETGVTGELFF.

As concerns this clone: Other DNA sequences of this sample code for an identical CDR3. This sequence joins TRBV30 and TRBJ1-6; D may be TRBD1 (5 bases). The CDR3 length is 14 residues. From germline, CDR1 is GTSNPN and CDR2 SVGIG (reference sequence). Trimming cost V 0 bases and J 4 bases, with 7 bases left between them. CDR3 bases: TGTGCCTGGAGTGTACGGGGGTATAATTCACCCCTCCACTTT. It yields the protein CAWSVRGYNSPLHF.